This T cell receptor (beta chain) derives from a study of CD8+CD57+ T cells in acquired aplastic anemia. At the level of the study: On average, sorted CD4+ and CD8+ cells gave 2.5 to 4 ug of DNA. Healthy donors had, on average, about 10.8 million reads for their CD4+ cells. Study-wide findings and caveats: CD8+ Simpson's diversity showed no significant patient-control difference. The number of CD8+ CDR3 sequences shared by patients and controls was under 35.

This clonotype was recorded a few times. What it binds is unknown. Genomic DNA acted as the template from which TCR beta VDJ combination and CDR3 sequence profiling were carried out. Via MiXCR, TCRdb re-called the reads, giving one row per CDR3 protein. The table has some 220,000 distinct CDR3 sequences, 30% to 40% seen once. The CDR3 covers 15 residues. CDR1 and CDR2 (germline): LNHNV, YYDKDF (reference sequence). The trim removed 0 bases at V and 4 bases at J, leaving 0 bases unmatched. Sequencing was performed on sorted CD4+, CD8+, or CD8+CD57+ T cells (not recorded which) from PBMCs. This clonotype originated in a human donor in good health, serving as a control. The rearrangement links TRBV15 to TRBJ2-3, with 11 bases aligning to TRBD2. The CDR3 sequence is CATSRDSGGADTQYF. As DNA, the CDR3 is TGTGCCACCAGCAGAGATAGCGGGGGGGCAGATACGCAGTATTTT.